This TCR beta chain was identified during a study of blood T cell repertoires in COVID-19. Losses at the gene ends were 5 bases for V and 4 bases for J; bases not matched to a gene: 8. Germline assignment: CDR1 SGHAT and CDR2 FQNNGV. The CDR3 is made up of 15 amino acids. Libraries were prepared by immunoSEQ multiplex PCR; TCRdb keeps only in-frame clonotypes and omits some of them. The sample lists 240,000 or so clones; around 87% were seen once. This clone was seen only once. The sample contains more than one DNA sequence encoding this CDR3. The receptor was derived from a woman aged 70-85 years with active or convalescent COVID-19. Sequenced: peripheral blood. V gene TRBV11-2 combines with J gene TRBJ1-3, with 7 bases matching TRBD1. The CDR3 loop is CASSPDRVAGNTIYF. CDR3 nucleotide sequence: TGTGCCAGCAGCCCCGACAGGGTAGCCGGAAACACCATATATTTT.